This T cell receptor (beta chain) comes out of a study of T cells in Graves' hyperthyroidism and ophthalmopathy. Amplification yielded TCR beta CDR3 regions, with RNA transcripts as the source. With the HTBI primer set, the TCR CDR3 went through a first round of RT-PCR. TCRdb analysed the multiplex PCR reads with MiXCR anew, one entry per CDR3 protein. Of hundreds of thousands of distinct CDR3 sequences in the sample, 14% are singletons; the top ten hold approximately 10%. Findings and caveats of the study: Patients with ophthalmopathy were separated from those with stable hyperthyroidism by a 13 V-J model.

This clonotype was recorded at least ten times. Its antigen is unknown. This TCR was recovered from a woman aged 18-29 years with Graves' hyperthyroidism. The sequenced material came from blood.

The CDR3 spells CATSRRAGGPYEQYF. The CDR3 DNA follows: TGTGCCACCAGCAGACGGGCGGGAGGGCCATACGAGCAGTACTTC. The genes are TRBV15 and TRBJ2-7, with 9 bases matching TRBD2. This CDR3 comprises 15 residues. Trimming cost V 2 bases and J 4 bases; bases outside gene matches: 6. Germline assignment: CDR1 LNHNV and CDR2 YYDKDF (reference sequence).